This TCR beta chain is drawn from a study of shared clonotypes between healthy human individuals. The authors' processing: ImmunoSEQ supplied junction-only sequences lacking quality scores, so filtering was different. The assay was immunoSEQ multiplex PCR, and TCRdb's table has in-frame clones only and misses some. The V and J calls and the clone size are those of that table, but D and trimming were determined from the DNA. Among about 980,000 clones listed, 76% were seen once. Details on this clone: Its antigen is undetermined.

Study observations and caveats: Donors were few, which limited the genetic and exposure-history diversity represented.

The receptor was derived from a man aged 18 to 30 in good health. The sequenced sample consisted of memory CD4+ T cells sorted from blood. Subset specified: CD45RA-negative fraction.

CDR3 residues: CASSLAPGGADQETQYF. In nucleotides, the CDR3 is TGCGCCAGCAGCTTGGCTCCGGGGGGCGCGGACCAAGAGACCCAGTACTTC. The chain recombines TRBV5-1 with TRBJ2-5, with D perhaps matching TRBD2 (7 bases). Germline loops: CDR1 SGHRS, CDR2 YFSETQ. Trimming took off 0 bases at V and 0 bases at J, with 15 bases between the two ends. The CDR3 loop spans 17 amino acids. Supplemented by reference TRBV5-1 and TRBJ2-5, the full variable domain reads KAGVTQTPRYLIKTRGQQVTLSCSPISGHRSVSWYQQTPGQGLQFLFEYFSETQRNKGNFPGRFSGRQFSNSRSEMNVSTLELGDSALYLCASSLAPGGADQETQYFGPGTRLLVL.